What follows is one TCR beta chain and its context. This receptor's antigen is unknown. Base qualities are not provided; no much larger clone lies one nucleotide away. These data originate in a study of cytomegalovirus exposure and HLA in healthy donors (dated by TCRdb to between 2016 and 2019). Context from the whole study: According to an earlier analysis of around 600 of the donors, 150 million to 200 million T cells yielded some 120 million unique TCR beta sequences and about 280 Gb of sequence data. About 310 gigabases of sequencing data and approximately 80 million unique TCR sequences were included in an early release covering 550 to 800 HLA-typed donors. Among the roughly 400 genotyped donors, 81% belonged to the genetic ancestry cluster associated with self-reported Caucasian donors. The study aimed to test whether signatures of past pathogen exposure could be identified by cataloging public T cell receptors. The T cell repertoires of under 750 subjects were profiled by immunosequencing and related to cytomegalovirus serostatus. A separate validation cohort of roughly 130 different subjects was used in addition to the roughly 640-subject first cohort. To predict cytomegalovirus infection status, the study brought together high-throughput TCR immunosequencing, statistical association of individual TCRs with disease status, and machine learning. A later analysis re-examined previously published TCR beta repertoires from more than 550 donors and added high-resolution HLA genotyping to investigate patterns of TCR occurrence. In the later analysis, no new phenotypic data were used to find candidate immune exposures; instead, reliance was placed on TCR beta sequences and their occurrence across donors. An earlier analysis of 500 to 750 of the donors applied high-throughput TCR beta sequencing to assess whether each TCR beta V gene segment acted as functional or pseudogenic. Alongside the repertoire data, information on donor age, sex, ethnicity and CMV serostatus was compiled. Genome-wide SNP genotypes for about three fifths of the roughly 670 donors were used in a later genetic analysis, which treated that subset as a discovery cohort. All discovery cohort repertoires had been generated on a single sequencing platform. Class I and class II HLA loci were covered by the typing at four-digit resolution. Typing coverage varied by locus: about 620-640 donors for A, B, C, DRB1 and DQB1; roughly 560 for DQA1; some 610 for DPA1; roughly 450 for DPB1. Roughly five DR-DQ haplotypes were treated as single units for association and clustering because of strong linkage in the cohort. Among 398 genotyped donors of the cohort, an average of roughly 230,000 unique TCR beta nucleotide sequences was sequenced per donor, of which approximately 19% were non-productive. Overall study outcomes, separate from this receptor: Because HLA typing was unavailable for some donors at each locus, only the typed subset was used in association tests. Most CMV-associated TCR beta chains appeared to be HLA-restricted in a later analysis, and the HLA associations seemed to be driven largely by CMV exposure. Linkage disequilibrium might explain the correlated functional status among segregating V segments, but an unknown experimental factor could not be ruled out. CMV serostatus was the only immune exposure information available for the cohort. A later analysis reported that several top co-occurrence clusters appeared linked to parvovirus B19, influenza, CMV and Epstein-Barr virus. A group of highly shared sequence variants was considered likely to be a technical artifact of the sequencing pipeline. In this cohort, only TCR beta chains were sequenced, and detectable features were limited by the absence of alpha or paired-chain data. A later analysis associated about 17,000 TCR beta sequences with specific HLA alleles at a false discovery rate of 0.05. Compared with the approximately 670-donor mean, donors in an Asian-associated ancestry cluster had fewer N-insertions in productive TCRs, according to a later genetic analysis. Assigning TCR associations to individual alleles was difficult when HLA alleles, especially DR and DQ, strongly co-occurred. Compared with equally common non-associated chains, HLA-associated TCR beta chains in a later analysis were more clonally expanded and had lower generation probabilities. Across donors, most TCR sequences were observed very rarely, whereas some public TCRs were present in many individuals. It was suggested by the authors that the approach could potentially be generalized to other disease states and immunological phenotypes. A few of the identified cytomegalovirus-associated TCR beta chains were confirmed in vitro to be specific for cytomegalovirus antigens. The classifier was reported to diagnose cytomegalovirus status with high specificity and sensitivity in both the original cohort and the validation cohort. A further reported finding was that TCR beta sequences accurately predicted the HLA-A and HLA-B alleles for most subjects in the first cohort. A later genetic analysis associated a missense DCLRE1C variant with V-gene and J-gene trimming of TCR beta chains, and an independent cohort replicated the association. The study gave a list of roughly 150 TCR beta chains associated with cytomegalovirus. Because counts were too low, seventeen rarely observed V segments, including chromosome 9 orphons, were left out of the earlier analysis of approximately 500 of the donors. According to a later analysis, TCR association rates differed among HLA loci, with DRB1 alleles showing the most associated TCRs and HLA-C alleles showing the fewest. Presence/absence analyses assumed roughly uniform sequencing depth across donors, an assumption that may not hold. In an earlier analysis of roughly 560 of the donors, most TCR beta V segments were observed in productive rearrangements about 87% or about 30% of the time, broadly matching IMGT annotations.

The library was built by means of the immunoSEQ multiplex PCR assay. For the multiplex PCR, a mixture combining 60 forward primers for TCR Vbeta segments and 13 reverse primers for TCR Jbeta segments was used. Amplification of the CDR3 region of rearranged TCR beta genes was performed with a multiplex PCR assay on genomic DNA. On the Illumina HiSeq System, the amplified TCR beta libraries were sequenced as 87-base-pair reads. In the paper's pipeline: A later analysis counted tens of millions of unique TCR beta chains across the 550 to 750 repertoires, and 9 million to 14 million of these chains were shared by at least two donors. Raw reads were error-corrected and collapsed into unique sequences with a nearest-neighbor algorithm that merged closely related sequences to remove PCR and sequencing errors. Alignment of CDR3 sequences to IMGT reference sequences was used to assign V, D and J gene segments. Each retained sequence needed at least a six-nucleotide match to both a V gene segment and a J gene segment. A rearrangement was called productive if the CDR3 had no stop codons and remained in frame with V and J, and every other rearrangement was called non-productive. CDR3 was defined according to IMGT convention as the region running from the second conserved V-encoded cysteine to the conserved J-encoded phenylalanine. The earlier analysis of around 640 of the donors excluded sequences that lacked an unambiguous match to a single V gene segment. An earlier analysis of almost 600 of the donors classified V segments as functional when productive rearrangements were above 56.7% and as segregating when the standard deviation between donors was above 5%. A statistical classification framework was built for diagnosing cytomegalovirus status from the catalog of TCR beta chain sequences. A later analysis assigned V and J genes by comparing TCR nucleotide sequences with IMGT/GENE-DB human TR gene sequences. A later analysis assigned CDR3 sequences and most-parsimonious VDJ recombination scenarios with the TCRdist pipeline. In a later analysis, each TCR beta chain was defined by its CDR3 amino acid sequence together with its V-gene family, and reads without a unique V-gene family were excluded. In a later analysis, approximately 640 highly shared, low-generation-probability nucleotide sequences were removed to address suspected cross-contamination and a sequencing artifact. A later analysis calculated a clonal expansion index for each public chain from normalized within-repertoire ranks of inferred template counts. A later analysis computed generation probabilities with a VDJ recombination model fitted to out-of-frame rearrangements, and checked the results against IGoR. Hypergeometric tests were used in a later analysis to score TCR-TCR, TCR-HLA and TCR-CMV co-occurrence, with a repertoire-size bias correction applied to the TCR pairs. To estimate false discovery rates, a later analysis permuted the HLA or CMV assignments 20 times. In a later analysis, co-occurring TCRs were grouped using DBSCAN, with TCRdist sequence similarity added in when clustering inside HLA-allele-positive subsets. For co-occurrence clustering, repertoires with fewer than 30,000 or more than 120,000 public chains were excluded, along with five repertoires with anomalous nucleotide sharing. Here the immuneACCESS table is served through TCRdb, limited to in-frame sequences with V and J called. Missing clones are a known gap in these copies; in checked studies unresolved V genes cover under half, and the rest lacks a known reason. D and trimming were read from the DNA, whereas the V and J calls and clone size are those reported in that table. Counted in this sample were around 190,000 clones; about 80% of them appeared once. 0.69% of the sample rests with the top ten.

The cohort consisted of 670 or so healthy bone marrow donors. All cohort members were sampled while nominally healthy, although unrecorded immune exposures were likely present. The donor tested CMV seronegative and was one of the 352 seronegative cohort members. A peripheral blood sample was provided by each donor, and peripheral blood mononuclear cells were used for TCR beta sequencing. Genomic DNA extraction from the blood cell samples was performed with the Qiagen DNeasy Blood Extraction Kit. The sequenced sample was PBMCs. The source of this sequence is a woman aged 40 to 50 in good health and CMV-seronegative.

The CDR3 amino acid sequence is: CASSLGQGLVEQFF. The nucleotides read TGTGCCAGCTCTCTCGGACAGGGCTTAGTCGAGCAGTTCTTC. Rearrangement joined TRBV6-4 to TRBJ2-1, with 8 central nucleotides matching TRBD1. V and J are trimmed by 8 bases and 10 bases, and the gene matches miss 13 bases of the junction. The germline V gene supplies CDR1 MRHNA and CDR2 SNTAGT. The CDR3, cysteine through phenylalanine, is 14 amino acids long. The CDR3 DNA has 42 bases and is translated from base 1.